Sequencing of this T cell receptor (beta chain) was carried out in a study of cytomegalovirus exposure and HLA in healthy donors. Regarding the study as a whole: Analysis was carried out at a later point, and it linked a missense DCLRE1C variant to TCR beta V- and J-gene trimming. Earlier results showed most TCR beta V segments being productive about 90% or about 30% of the time.

V lost 3 bases, J lost 2 bases, and 16 bases lay in between. This CDR3 is built from 16 residues. CDR1 is SGHRS, CDR2 YFSETQ, per germline. Though probably carrying unrecorded immune exposures, donors were nominally healthy at sampling. About this clone: No antigen is known for it.

Primers for the PCR totalled 60 Vbeta and 13 Jbeta. In the original analysis: As a later analysis found, there were 70 million to 90 million unique TCR beta chains, of which roughly 11 million were shared. Assay used: immunoSEQ multiplex PCR; TCRdb lists only in-frame clones, some missing. V and J calls and clone size are given by that table; D and trimming were obtained from the DNA. The table shows about 110,000 clones, with 60% to 80% occurring only once. The material sequenced was PBMCs. This chain uses TRBV5-1 with TRBJ2-3; weak D call: TRBD2 (6 bases). The source of this sequence is a female donor in good health and CMV-seronegative. CDR3 DNA sequence: TGCGCCAGCAGCTCCTTTGCGGGGTGGGACACAGATACGCAGTATTTT. The encoded protein is CASSSFAGWDTDTQYF.